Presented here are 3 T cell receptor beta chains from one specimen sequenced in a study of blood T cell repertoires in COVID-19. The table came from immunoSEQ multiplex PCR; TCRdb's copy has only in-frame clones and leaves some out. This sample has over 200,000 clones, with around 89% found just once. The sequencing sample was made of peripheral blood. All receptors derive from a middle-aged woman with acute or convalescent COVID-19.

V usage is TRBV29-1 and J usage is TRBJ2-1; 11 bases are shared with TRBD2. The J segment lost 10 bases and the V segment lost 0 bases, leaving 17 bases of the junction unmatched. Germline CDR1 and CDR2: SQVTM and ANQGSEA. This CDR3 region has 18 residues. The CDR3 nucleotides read TGCAGCGTTGAAGATCTAGAGACTAGCGGGATAATGTTCGGGGAGCAGTTCTTC. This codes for CSVEDLETSGIMFGEQFF.

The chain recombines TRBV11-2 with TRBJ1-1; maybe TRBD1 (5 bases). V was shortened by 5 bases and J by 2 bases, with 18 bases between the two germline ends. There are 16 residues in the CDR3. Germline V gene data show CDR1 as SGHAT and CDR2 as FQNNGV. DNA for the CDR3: TGTGCCAGCAGCCTCCTATTGGACACCTTAAACACTGAAGCTTTCTTT. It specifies CASSLLLDTLNTEAFF.

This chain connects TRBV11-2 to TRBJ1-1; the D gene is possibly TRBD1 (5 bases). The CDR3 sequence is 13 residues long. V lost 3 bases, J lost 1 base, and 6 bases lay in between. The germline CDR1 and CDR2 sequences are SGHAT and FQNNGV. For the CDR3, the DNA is TGTGCCAGCAGCTTGGGGGGGAACACTGAAGCTTTCTTT. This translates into CASSLGGNTEAFF.